This TCR beta chain emerged from a study of shared clonotypes between healthy human individuals. A note on this clone: Antigen specificity is unknown. Within the sample, other DNA sequences also encode this same CDR3.

CDR1 SGHRS and CDR2 YFSETQ come from the germline V gene. V lost 0 bases and J 0 bases, leaving 7 bases between the germline ends. The CDR3 sequence is 14 residues long. This table comes from immunoSEQ multiplex PCR, and its TCRdb copy is limited to in-frame clones, with some not included. The sample includes about 1,500,000 clones, 95% to 97% of them seen just once. Study results and caveats: Donor clonotype sharing was expected to depend on sequencing depth. The diversity represented, both genetic and in exposure history, was limited by few donors.

Sequenced input: naive CD4+ T cells sorted from blood. The sample's subset: CD45RA+ positively selected. This clonotype was sampled from a man aged 25-45 years in good health. The chain couples TRBV5-1 to TRBJ2-7; D unresolved. CDR3 protein: CASSLVSGSYEQYF. The CDR3 bases are TGCGCCAGCAGCTTGGTCTCGGGCTCCTACGAGCAGTACTTC.